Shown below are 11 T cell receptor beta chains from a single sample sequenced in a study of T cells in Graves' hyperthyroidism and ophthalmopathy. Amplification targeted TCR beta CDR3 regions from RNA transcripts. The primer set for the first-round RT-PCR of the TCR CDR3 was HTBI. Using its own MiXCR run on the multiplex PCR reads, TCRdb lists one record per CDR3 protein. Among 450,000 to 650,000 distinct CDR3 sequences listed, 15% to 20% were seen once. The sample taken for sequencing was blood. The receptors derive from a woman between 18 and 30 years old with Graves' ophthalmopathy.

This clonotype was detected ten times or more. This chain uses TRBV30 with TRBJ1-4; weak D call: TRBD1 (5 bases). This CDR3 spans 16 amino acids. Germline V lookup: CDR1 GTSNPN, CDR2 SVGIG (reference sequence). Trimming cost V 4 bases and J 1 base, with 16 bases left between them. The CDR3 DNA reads TGTGCCTGGACGAGGGGCACGATAGTAACTAATGAAAAACTGTTTTTT. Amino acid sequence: CAWTRGTIVTNEKLFF.

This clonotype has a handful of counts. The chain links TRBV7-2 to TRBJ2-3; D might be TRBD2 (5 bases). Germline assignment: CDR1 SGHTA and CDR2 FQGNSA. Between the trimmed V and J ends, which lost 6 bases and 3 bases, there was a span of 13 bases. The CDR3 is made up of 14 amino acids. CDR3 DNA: TGTGCCAGCAGTGGAGAGGGTTGGACAGATACGCAGTATTTT. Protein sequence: CASSGEGWTDTQYF.

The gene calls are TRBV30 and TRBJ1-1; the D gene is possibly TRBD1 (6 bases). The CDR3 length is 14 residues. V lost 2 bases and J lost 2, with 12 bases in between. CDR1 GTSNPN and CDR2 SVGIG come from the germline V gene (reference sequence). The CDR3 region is CAWSTGQPNTEAFF. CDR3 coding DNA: TGTGCCTGGAGTACCGGACAGCCAAACACTGAAGCTTTCTTT. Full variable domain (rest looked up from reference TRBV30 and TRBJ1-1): SQTIHQWPATLVQPVGSPLSLECTVEGTSNPNLYWYRQAAGRGLQLLFYSVGIGQISSEVPQNLSASRPQDRQFILSSKKLLLSDSGFYLCAWSTGQPNTEAFFGQGTRLTVV.

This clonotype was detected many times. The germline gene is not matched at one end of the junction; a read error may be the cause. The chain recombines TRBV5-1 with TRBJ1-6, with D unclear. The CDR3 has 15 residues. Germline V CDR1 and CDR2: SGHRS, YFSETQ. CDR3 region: CASRLAGDSNSPLHF. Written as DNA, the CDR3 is TGCGCCAGCAGATTGGCCGGGGATTCCAATTCACCCCTCCACTTT.

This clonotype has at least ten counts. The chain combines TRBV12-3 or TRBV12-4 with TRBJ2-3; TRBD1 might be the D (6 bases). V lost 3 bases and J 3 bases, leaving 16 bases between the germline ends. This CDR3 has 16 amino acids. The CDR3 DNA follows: TGTGCCAGCAGTTTCTCAGGGGCCAGTGGTACAGATACGCAGTATTTT. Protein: CASSFSGASGTDTQYF.

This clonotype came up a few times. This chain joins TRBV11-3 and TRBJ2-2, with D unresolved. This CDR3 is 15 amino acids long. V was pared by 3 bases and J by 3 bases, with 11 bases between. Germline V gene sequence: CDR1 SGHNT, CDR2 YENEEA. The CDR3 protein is CASSLLIRDTGELFF. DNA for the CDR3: TGTGCCAGCAGCTTGCTCATTAGAGACACCGGGGAGCTGTTTTTT.

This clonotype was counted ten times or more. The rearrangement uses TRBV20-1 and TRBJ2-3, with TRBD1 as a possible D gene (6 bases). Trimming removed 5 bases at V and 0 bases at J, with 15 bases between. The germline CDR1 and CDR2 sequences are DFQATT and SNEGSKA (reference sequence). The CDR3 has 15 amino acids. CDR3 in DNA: TGCAGTGCTTTCCGGGACACGATTAGCACAGATACGCAGTATTTT. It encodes CSAFRDTISTDTQYF.

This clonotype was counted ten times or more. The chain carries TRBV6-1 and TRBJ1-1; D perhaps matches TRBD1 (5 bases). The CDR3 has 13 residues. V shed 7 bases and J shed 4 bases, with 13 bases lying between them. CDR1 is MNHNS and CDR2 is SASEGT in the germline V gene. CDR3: CASTRGVGTEAFF. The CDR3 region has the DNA TGTGCCAGCACTAGAGGGGTGGGCACTGAAGCTTTCTTT.

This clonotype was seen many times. As DNA, the CDR3 is TGTGCCAGCAGCTTAGGAATTCTCCAGCCCCAGCATTTT. As protein: CASSLGILQPQHF. The rearrangement uses TRBV7-9 and TRBJ1-5; D call uncertain. Trimming took off 1 base at V and 7 bases at J, with 8 bases between the two ends. CDR1 is SEHNR and CDR2 is FQNEAQ in the germline V gene (reference sequence). The CDR3 sequence is 13 residues long.

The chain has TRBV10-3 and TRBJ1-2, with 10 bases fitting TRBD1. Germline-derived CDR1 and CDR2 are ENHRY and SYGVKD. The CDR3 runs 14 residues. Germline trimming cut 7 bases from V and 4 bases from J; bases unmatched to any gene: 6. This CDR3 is CAITGTGDAYGYTF. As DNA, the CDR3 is TGTGCCATCACCGGGACAGGGGACGCCTATGGCTACACCTTC.

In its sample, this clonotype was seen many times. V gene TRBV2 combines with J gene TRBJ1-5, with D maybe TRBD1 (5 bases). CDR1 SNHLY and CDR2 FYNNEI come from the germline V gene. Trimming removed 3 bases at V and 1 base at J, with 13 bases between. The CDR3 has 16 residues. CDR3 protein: CASSDLDIGSNQPQHF. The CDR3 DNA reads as TGTGCCAGCAGTGACCTGGACATCGGGAGCAATCAGCCCCAGCATTTT.